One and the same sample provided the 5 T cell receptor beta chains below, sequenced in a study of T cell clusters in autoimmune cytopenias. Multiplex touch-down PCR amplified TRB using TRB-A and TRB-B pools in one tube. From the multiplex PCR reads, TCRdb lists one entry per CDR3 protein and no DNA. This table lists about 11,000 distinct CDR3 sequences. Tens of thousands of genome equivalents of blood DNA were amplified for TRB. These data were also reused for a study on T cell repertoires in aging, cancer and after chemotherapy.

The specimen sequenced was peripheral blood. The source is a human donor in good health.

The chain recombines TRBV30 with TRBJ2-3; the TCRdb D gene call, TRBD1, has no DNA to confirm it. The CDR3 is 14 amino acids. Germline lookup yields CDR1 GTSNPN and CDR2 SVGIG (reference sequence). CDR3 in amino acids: CAWSREGGTDTQYF.

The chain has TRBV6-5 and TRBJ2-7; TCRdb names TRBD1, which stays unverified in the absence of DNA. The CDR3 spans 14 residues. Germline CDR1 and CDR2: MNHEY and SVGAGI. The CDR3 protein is CASSPPGLINEQYF.

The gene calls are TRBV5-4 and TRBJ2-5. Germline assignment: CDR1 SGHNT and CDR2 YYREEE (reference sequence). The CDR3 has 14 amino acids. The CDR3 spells CASSLGLAQETQYF.

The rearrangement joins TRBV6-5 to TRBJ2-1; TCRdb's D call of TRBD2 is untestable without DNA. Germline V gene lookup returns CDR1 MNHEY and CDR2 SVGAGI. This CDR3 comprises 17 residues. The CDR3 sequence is CASSYDGGLAGPRGQFF.

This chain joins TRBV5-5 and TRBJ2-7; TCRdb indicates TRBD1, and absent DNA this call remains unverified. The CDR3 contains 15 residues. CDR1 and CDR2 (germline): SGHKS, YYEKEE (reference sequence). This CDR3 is CASSRDGGRVGEQYF.